Listed here are 12 T cell receptor beta chains from one sample, sequenced in a study of cytomegalovirus exposure and HLA in healthy donors. The PCR ran on 60 Vbeta and 13 Jbeta primers. The method was immunoSEQ multiplex PCR; TCRdb's version includes in-frame clones alone and lacks a portion of them. Among approximately 190,000 clones listed, over 70% were seen once. The source material was PBMCs. Every receptor here comes from a man under 40 in good health and CMV-seronegative.

The chain recombines TRBV11-2 with TRBJ2-2; TRBD1 matches 7 bases. This CDR3 region has 16 residues. V lost 2 bases and J lost 0; bases outside the gene matches: 3. Looked up from germline, CDR1 is SGHAT and CDR2 is FQNNGV. CDR3 protein: CASSLWDRANTGELFF. Here the CDR3 DNA reads TGTGCCAGCAGCTTATGGGACAGAGCGAACACCGGGGAGCTGTTTTTT.

J is TRBJ2-5 and V is TRBV7-8, with 11 bases fitting TRBD1. The J call may be mistaken, given a closer DNA end match to TRBJ2-7. The CDR3 loop spans 16 amino acids. Germline CDR1 is SGHVS and CDR2 is FQNEAQ. The CDR3 coding sequence is TGTGCCAGCAGCTTAGAGGGACAGGGGGTCACCTACGAGCAGTACTTC. Residues: CASSLEGQGVTYEQYF.

In this sample, this clone turned up a few times. V usage is TRBV28 and J usage is TRBJ2-5; no reliable D call. Per the germline V gene, CDR1 is MDHEN and CDR2 is SYDVKM. The CDR3 has 13 residues. V was trimmed by 2 bases and J by 3 bases, leaving 7 bases between them. CDR3 protein: CASSLGLEETQYF. CDR3 bases: TGTGCCAGCAGTTTAGGGCTCGAAGAGACCCAGTACTTC.

The gene calls are TRBV19 and TRBJ1-1; the D gene is possibly TRBD1 (6 bases). CDR3 length equals 15 residues. Trimming removed 7 bases at V and 0 bases at J, with 15 bases between. Germline values: CDR1 LNHDA, CDR2 SQIVND (reference sequence). The CDR3 protein is CASTLGQFLNTEAFF. Here the CDR3 DNA reads TGTGCCAGTACCCTAGGACAGTTCCTGAACACTGAAGCTTTCTTT. Full variable domain (remainder filled in from reference TRBV19 and TRBJ1-1): DGGITQSPKYLFRKEGQNVTLSCEQNLNHDAMYWYRQDPGQGLRLIYYSQIVNDFQKGDIAEGYSVSREKKESFPLTVTSAQKNPTAFYLCASTLGQFLNTEAFFGQGTRLTVV.

The genes are TRBV7-8 and TRBJ2-7; 9 bases match TRBD1. CDR1 is SGHVS, CDR2 FQNEAQ, per germline. V shed 4 bases, J shed 2 bases, and the junction held 9 bases outside the gene matches. This CDR3 region has 16 residues. CDR3 sequence reads: CASSYGTGSSPYEQYF. CDR3 sequence (DNA): TGTGCCAGCAGCTACGGGACAGGGTCTAGTCCCTACGAGCAGTACTTC.

This chain joins TRBV27 and TRBJ2-5, with D perhaps matching TRBD2 (5 bases). The V end was cut by 6 bases, the J end by 5 bases, with 13 bases between. The CDR3 covers 13 residues. The germline V gene has CDR1 MNHEY and CDR2 SMNVEV (reference sequence). The DNA of the CDR3 is TGTGCCAGCAGGTCACTAGATTCGGAGACCCAGTACTTC. Its translation is CASRSLDSETQYF.

The chain recombines TRBV19 with TRBJ1-4, with D hard to call. The V end lost 1 base, the J end lost 3 bases, and 12 bases lay between the germline ends. There are 16 residues in the CDR3. Germline V gene sequence: CDR1 LNHDA, CDR2 SQIVND (reference sequence). The CDR3 loop reads CASSIAQRGSNEKLFF. The CDR3 coding sequence is TGTGCCAGTAGTATAGCCCAGCGGGGTTCTAATGAAAAACTGTTTTTT.

V is TRBV6-1 and J is TRBJ1-1; 7 positions match TRBD1. CDR3 size: 17 residues. V shed 0 bases, J shed 1 base, and the junction held 8 bases outside the gene matches. Germline assignment: CDR1 MNHNS and CDR2 SASEGT. The CDR3 reads CASSEAPGGQSNTEAFF. The CDR3 region has the DNA TGTGCCAGCAGTGAAGCTCCCGGGGGACAGTCGAACACTGAAGCTTTCTTT.

V is TRBV13 and J is TRBJ1-4, with 10 nucleotides matching TRBD1. The CDR3 is made up of 14 amino acids. Germline CDR1 reads PRHDT; CDR2 reads FYEKMQ (reference sequence). V shed 5 bases, J shed 6 bases, and the junction held 3 bases outside the gene matches. For the CDR3, the DNA is TGTGCCAGCAGCCAGACAGGGGGCTATGAAAAACTGTTTTTT. Residues: CASSQTGGYEKLFF.

The V call is TRBV2, the J call TRBJ2-7, with 8 bases lining up with TRBD1. The CDR3 sequence is 14 residues long. Losses at the gene ends were 6 bases for V and 6 bases for J; bases not matched to a gene: 10. Germline V lookup: CDR1 SNHLY, CDR2 FYNNEI. CDR3 amino acids: CASRIPGQGGEQYF. As DNA, the CDR3 is TGTGCCAGCAGAATCCCCGGACAGGGAGGCGAGCAGTACTTC. Complete variable domain (other parts from reference TRBV2 and TRBJ2-7): EPEVTQTPSHQVTQMGQEVILRCVPISNHLYFYWYRQILGQKVEFLVSFYNNEISEKSEIFDDQFSVERPDGSNFTLKIRSTKLEDSAMYFCASRIPGQGGEQYFGPGTRLTVT.

This chain uses TRBV5-4 with TRBJ2-5; the match to TRBD2 covers 11 bases. Germline trimming cut 4 bases from V and 5 bases from J; bases unmatched to any gene: 10. Germline values: CDR1 SGHNT, CDR2 YYREEE (reference sequence). CDR3 length: 16 residues. The DNA for the CDR3 is TGTGCCAGCAGCCTACGACTAGCGGGATTCGAGGAGACCCAGTACTTC. Translating gives CASSLRLAGFEETQYF.

The genes are TRBV6-5 and TRBJ2-7; TRBD1 aligns across 7 bases. The germline CDR1 and CDR2 sequences are MNHEY and SVGAGI. V shed 0 bases and J 1 base; nucleotides not matched to a gene: 3. The CDR3 has 15 amino acids. CDR3 nucleotide sequence: TGTGCCAGCAGTTACTCGAGGGGGCTATCCTACGAGCAGTACTTC. This encodes CASSYSRGLSYEQYF.